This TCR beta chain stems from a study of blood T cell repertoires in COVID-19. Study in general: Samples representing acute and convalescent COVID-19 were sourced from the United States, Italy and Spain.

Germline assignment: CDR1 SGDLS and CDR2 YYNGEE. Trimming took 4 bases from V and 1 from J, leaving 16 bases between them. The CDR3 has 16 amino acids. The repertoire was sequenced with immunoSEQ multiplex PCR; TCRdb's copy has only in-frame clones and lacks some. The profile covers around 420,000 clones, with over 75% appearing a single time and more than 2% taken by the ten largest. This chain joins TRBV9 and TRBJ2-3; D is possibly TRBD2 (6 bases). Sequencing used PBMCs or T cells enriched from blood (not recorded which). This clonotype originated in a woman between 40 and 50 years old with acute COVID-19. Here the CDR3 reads CASSPRDFLGTDTQYF. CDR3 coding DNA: TGTGCCAGCAGCCCCCGGGACTTTCTTGGCACAGATACGCAGTATTTT.